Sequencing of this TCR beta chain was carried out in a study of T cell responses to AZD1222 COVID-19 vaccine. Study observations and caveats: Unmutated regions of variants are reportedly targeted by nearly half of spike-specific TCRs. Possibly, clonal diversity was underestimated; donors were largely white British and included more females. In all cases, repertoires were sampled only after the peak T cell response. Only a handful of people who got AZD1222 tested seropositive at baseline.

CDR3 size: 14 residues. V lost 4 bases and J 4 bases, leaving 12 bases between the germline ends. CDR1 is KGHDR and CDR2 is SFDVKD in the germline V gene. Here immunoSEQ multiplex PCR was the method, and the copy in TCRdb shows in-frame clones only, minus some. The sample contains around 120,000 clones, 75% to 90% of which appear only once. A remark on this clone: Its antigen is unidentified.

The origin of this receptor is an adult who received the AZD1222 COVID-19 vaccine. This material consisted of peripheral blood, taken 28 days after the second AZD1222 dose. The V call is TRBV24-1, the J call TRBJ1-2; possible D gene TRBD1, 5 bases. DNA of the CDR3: TGTGCCACCAGTGACTTCGACAGACGCTATGGCTACACCTTC. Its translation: CATSDFDRRYGYTF.